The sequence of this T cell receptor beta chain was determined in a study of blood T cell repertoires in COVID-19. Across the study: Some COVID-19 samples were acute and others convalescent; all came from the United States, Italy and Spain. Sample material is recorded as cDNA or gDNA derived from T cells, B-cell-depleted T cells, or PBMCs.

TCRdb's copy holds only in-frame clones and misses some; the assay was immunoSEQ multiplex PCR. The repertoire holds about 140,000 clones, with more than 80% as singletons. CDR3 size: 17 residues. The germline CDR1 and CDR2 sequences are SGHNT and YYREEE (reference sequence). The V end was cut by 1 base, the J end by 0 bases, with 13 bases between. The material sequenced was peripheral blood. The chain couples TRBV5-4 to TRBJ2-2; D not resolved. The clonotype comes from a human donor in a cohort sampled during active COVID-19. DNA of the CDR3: TGTGCCAGCAGCTTGTTGGCGAGCGCCGCGAACACCGGGGAGCTGTTTTTT. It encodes CASSLLASAANTGELFF.